This T cell receptor beta chain was captured in a study of a mutant IDH1 vaccine in newly diagnosed glioma. Study details: Onset of vaccination occurred 4-6 weeks following radiotherapy alone, or with temozolomide cycles. Earlier therapy was either radiotherapy, temozolomide, or both, and most got both.

The CDR3 has 16 residues. Trimming at V came to 6 bases and at J to 0 bases, leaving 9 bases not matched to a gene. Germline V gene sequence: CDR1 SNHLY, CDR2 FYNNEI. The table came from immunoSEQ multiplex PCR; TCRdb's copy has only in-frame clones and leaves some out. This sample has about 32,000 clones, with just under 80% found just once. Time point specified: week 35, safety follow-up. What each vaccine dose contained was 300 ug of mutant IDH1 20-mer peptide, accompanied by topical imiquimod. In weeks 1, 3, 5, 7, 11, 15, 19 and 23, patients were vaccinated. Donors had new IDH1-mutant astrocytomas of WHO grade 3 or 4 (ATRX-lost). A note on this clone: Its antigen is unidentified.

This sequence originates from a middle-aged man with glioma. Some clones in this sample may be carry-over from other donors' samples. The material was PBMCs, obtained from a glioma patient whose treatment included an IDH1 peptide vaccine. The chain couples TRBV2 to TRBJ2-3; 7 bases map to TRBD2. CDR3 in amino acids: CASRLRDYSSTDTQYF. The CDR3, as DNA: TGTGCCAGCAGGCTTCGGGACTACTCTAGCACAGATACGCAGTATTTT.